This T cell receptor (beta chain) was observed in a study of TIL therapy for anti-PD-1-resistant metastatic lung cancer. The overall study: A handful of tumors were EGFR-mutant and two were ALK-rearranged.

The germline V gene has CDR1 WSHSY and CDR2 SAAADI. CDR3 length: 12 amino acids. Trimming stripped 0 bases from V and 2 bases from J, with 2 bases between. Turning to this clone: The antigen remains undetermined.

Time point denoted: pre-treatment sample, taken before nivolumab and TIL therapy. Pleural nodules or supraclavicular lymph nodes made up most of the excised metastases sampled. This was the immunoSEQ v3 assay. The protocol was immunoSEQ multiplex PCR, while the TCRdb copy is restricted to in-frame clones and leaves out a portion. The sample carries around 26,000 clones, roughly two thirds recorded once. Study-level points and caveats: Many TIL product clones were absent from baseline tumor, suggesting clonal contraction. Patients were highly selected, enriched for treatment-naive, never-smoker and oncogene-addicted cases.

The source is a woman between 25 and 80 years old with non-small cell lung cancer. Sequenced here: tumor tissue, sampled at baseline. The chain employs TRBV10-2 and TRBJ2-7, with D hard to call. The CDR3 region is CASSESAYEQYF. The CDR3, as DNA: TGCGCCAGCAGTGAGTCCGCCTACGAGCAGTACTTC.